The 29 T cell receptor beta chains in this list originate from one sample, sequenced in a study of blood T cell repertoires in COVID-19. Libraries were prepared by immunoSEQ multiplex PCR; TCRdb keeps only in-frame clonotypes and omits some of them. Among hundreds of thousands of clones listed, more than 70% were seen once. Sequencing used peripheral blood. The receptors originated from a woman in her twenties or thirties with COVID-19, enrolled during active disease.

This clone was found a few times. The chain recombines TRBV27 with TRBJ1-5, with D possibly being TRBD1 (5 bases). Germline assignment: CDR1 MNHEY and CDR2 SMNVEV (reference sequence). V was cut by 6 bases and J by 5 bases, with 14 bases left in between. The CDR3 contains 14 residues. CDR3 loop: CASSPPGVHQPQHF. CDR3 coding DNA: TGTGCCAGCAGCCCGCCGGGGGTCCATCAGCCCCAGCATTTT.

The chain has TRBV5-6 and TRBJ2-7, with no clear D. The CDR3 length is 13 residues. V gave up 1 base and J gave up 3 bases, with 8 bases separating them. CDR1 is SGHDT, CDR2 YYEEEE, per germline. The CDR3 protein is CASSLIVGYEQYF. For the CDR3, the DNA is TGTGCCAGCAGCTTGATCGTCGGCTACGAGCAGTACTTC.

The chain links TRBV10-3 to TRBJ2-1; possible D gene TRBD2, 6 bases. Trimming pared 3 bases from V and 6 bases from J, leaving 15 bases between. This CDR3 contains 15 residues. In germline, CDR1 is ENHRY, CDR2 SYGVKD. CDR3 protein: CAISEVGSTANEQFF. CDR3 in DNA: TGTGCCATCAGTGAAGTCGGGAGCACGGCCAATGAGCAGTTCTTC.

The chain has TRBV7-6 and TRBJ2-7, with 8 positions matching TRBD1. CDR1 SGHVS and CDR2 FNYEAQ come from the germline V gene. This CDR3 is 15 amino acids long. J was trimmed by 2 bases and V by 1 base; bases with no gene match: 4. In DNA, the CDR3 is TGTGCCAGCAGCTTAGAGGACAGGGTTACCTACGAGCAGTACTTC. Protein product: CASSLEDRVTYEQYF. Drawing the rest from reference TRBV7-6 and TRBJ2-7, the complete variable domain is GAGVSQSPRYKVTKRGQDVALRCDPISGHVSLYWYRQALGQGPEFLTYFNYEAQQDKSGLPNDRFSAERPEGSISTLTIQRTEQRDSAMYRCASSLEDRVTYEQYFGPGTRLTVT.

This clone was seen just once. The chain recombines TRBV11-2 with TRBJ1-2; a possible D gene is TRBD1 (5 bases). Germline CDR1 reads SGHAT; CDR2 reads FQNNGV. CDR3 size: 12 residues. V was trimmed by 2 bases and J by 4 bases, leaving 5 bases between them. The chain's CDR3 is CASSLQGYGYTF. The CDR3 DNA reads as TGTGCCAGCAGCTTACAGGGCTATGGCTACACCTTC.

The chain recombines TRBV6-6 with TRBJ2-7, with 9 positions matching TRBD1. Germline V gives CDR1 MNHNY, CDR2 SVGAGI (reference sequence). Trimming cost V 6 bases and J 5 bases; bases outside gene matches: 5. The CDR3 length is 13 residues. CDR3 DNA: TGTGCCAGCAGGAAACAGGGGGCGGACGAGCAGTACGTC. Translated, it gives CASRKQGADEQYV.

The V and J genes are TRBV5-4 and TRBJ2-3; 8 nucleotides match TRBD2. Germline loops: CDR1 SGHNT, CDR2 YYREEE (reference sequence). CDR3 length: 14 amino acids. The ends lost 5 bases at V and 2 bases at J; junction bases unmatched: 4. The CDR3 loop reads CASRPGGATDTQYF. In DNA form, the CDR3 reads TGTGCCAGCAGGCCGGGGGGGGCCACAGATACGCAGTATTTT.

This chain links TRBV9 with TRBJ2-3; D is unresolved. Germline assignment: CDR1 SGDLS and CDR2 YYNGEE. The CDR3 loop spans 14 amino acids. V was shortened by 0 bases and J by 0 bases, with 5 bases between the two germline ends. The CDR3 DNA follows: TGTGCCAGCAGCGTAGCAATCAGCACAGATACGCAGTATTTT. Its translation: CASSVAISTDTQYF.

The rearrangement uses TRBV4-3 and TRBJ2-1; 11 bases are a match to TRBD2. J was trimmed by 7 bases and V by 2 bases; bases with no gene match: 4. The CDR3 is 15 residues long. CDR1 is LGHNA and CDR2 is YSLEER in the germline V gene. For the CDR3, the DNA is TGCGCCAGCAGCCAACTACTAGCGGGGGCAAATGAGCAGTTCTTC. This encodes CASSQLLAGANEQFF.

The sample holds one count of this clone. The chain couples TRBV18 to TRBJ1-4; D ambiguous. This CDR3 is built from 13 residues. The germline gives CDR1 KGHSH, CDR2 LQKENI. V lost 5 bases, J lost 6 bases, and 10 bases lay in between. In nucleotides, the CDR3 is TGTGCCAGCTCAGCTAGGTCGGATGAAAAACTGTTTTTT. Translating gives CASSARSDEKLFF. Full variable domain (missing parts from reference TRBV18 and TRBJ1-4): NAGVMQNPRHLVRRRGQEARLRCSPMKGHSHVYWYRQLPEEGLKFMVYLQKENIIDESGMPKERFSAEFPKEGPSILRIQQVVRGDSAAYFCASSARSDEKLFFGSGTQLSVL.

In DNA form, the CDR3 reads TGTGCCAGCAGCTCTGGACTAGGTTTCTCCGAGCAGTACGTC. Amino acids: CASSSGLGFSEQYV. J is TRBJ2-7 and V is TRBV11-2; 7 positions match TRBD2. The CDR3 covers 14 residues. Trimming cost V 4 bases and J 6 bases; bases outside gene matches: 9. The germline gives CDR1 SGHAT, CDR2 FQNNGV.

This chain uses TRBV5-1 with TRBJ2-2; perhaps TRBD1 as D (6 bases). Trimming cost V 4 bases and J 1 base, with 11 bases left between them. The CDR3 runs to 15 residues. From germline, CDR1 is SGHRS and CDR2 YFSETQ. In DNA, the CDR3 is TGCGCCAGCAGCCACGGGACAATGAACACCGGGGAGCTGTTTTTT. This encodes CASSHGTMNTGELFF.

This CDR3 reads CASSFRGQGGGYTF. The CDR3 coding sequence is TGTGCCAGCAGCTTTAGGGGACAGGGAGGTGGCTACACCTTC. V is TRBV7-2 and J is TRBJ1-2, with TRBD1 matching over 9 bases. The CDR3 spans 14 residues. The germline V gene has CDR1 SGHTA and CDR2 FQGNSA. Germline trimming cut 3 bases from V and 7 bases from J; bases unmatched to any gene: 6.

The CDR3 bases are TGTGCCAGCAGCGTAGGGATAAGGGGGATCGATTGGGGCCTGCCCTCCTACAATGAGCAGTTCTTC. Translation gives CASSVGIRGIDWGLPSYNEQFF. The rearrangement uses TRBV9 and TRBJ2-1, with D possibly matching TRBD1 (6 bases). V dropped 0 bases and J dropped 0 bases, with 28 bases sitting between them. Per the germline V gene, CDR1 is SGDLS and CDR2 is YYNGEE. CDR3 size: 22 residues.

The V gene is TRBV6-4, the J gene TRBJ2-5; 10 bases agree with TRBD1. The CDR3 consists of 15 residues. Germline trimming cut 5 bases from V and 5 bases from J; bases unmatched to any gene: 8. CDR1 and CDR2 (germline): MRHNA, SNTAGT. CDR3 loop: CASSRTGGLDETQYF. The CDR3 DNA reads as TGTGCCAGCAGTAGGACAGGGGGTCTGGATGAGACCCAGTACTTC.

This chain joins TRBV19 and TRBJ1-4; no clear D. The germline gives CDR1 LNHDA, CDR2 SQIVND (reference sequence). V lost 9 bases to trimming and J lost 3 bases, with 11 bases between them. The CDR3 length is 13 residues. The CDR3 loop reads CASQKGANEKLFF. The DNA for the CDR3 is TGTGCCAGCCAGAAAGGAGCTAATGAAAAACTGTTTTTT.

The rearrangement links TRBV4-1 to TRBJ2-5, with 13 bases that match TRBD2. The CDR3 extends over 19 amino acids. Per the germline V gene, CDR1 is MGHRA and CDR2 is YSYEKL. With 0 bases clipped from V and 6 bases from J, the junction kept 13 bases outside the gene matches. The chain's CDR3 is CASSQDTSGGAWSRKTQYF. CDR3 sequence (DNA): TGCGCCAGCAGCCAAGATACTAGCGGGGGGGCCTGGTCGCGGAAGACCCAGTACTTC.

The CDR3 DNA reads as TGTGCCAGCAGCCAAGATCTTGAGGACTCTTACTATGGCTACACCTTC. The encoded protein is CASSQDLEDSYYGYTF. The chain links TRBV4-2 to TRBJ1-2; no clear D gene. This CDR3 contains 16 residues. Germline V gives CDR1 LGHNA, CDR2 YNFKEQ. Trimming removed 0 bases from V and 3 bases from J, with 14 bases in between.

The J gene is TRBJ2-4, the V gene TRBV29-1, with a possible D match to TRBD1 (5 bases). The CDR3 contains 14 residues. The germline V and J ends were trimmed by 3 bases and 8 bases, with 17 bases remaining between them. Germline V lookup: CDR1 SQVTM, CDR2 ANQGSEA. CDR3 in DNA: TGCAGCGTTGATAAACTGGCAGGGATGTACATTCAGTACTTC. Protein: CSVDKLAGMYIQYF. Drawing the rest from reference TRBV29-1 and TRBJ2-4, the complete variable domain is SAVISQKPSRDICQRGTSLTIQCQVDSQVTMMFWYRQQPGQSLTLIATANQGSEATYESGFVIDKFPISRPNLTFSTLTVSNMSPEDSSIYLCSVDKLAGMYIQYFGAGTRLSVL.

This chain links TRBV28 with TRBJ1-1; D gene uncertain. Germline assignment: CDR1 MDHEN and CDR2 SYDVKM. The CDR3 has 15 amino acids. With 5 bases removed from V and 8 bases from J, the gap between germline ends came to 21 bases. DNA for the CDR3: TGTGCCAGCAGTCTCCCCCTAGTGAGGGCGGGGGAAGCTTTCTTT. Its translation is CASSLPLVRAGEAFF.

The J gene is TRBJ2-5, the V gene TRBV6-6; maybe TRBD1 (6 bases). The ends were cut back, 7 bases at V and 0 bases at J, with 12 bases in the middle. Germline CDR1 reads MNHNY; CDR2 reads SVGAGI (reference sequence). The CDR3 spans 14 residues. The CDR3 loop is CASNPQGYQETQYF. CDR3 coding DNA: TGTGCCAGCAATCCACAGGGATACCAAGAGACCCAGTACTTC.

This CDR3 is CASSQGLAGGEQFF. The CDR3 DNA reads as TGCGCCAGCAGCCAAGGTCTAGCGGGGGGGGAGCAGTTCTTC. V is TRBV4-3 and J is TRBJ2-1; 12 nucleotides align to TRBD2. The length of the CDR3 is 14 residues. The germline V gene has CDR1 LGHNA and CDR2 YSLEER. V shed 1 base, J shed 10 bases, and the junction held 2 bases outside the gene matches.

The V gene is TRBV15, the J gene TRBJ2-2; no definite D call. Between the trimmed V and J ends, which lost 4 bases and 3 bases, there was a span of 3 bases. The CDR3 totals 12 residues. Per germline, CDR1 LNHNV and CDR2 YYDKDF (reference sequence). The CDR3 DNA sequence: TGTGCCACCAGCATCTACACCGGGGAGCTGTTTTTT. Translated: CATSIYTGELFF.

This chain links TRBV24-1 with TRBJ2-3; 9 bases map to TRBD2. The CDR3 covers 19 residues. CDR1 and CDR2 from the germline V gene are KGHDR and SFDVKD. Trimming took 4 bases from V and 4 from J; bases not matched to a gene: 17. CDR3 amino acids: CATSDLRPHPSGVPDTQYF. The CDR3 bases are TGTGCCACCAGTGACCTCCGACCTCACCCTAGCGGGGTTCCAGATACGCAGTATTTT.

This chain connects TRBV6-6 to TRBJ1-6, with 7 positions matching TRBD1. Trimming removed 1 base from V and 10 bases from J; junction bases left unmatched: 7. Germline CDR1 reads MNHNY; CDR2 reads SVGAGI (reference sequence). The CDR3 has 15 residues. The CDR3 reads CASSYFGTEDSPLHF. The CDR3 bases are TGTGCCAGCAGTTACTTCGGGACAGAGGACTCACCCCTCCACTTT.

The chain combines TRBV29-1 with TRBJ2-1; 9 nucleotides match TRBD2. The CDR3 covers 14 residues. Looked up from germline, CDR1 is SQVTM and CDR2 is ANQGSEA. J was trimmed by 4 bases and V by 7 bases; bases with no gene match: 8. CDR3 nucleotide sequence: TGCAGCGCCCAGACTAGCGGACTGTACAATGAGCAGTTCTTC. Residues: CSAQTSGLYNEQFF.

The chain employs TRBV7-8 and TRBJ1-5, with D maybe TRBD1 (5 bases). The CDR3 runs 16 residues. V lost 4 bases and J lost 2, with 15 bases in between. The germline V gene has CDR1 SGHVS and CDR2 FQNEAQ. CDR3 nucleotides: TGTGCCAGCAGCTCCCTTGGGGGGAGGCGCAATCAGCCCCAGCATTTT. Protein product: CASSSLGGRRNQPQHF.

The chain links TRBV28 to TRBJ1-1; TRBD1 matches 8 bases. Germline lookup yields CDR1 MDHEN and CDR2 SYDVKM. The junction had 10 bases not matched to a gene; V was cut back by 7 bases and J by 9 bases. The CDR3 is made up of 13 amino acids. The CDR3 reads CASTKVTGGKAFF. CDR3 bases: TGTGCCAGCACGAAAGTCACAGGGGGGAAAGCTTTCTTT. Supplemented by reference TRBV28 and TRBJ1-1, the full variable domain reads DVKVTQSSRYLVKRTGEKVFLECVQDMDHENMFWYRQDPGLGLRLIYFSYDVKMKEKGDIPEGYSVSREKKERFSLILESASTNQTSMYLCASTKVTGGKAFFGQGTRLTVV.

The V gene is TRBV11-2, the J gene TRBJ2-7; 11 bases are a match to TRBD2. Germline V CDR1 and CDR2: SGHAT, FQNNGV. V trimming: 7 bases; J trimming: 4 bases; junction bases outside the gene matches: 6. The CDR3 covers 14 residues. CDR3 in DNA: TGTGCCAGCAAAGGGACTAGCGGAGGGTACGAGCAGTACTTC. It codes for CASKGTSGGYEQYF.